This TCR beta chain was recorded in a study of cytomegalovirus exposure and HLA in healthy donors. Primers included in the PCR were 60 Vbeta and 13 Jbeta primers. Data came from immunoSEQ multiplex PCR; TCRdb stores just in-frame clones and leaves some out. The data show approximately 220,000 clones, 60% to 80% seen once. All the people who gave samples were healthy bone marrow donors. CDR3 size: 14 residues. Germline CDR1 is MNHEY and CDR2 is SVGAGI. Trimming left V 0 bases short and J 5 bases short, with 10 bases between. Sequencing was performed on PBMCs. V gene TRBV6-5 combines with J gene TRBJ1-2; D is perhaps TRBD1 (6 bases). The origin of this receptor is a male donor in good health and CMV-seronegative. CDR3 in amino acids: CASSYSAQGYGYTF. Here the CDR3 DNA reads TGTGCCAGCAGTTACTCGGCACAGGGATATGGCTACACCTTC.